This TCR beta chain comes out of a study of control samples from healthy donors and cancer patients. The CDR3 is 15 amino acids. The V and J ends lost 1 base and 1 base respectively, with 10 bases between them. Germline assignment: CDR1 SGHTA and CDR2 FQGTGA. The sample holds one count of this clone. Profiling relied on immunoSEQ multiplex PCR, and the TCRdb table lists in-frame clones only, not all of them. Among roughly 190,000 clones listed, 91% were seen once. The chain links TRBV7-3 to TRBJ1-1; tentatively, D is TRBD1 (5 bases). The source is a woman in her twenties or thirties in good health. Sequencing was carried out using blood. As DNA, the CDR3 is TGTGCCAGCAGCTTAAGTGGGGGTGGGAACACTGAAGCTTTCTTT. This gives the protein CASSLSGGGNTEAFF.